The source of this T cell receptor beta chain is a study of CD8+CD57+ T cells in acquired aplastic anemia. The wider study: The sorted CD4+ and CD8+ cells yielded an average about 3.3 ug of DNA. Broader study findings: It was found that roughly 31 CD8+ CDR3 sequences were shared between patients and controls.

Trimming shortened V by 0 bases and J by 5 bases, and 15 bases separated the two germline ends. This CDR3 is built from 15 residues. Germline lookup yields CDR1 SGDLS and CDR2 YYNGEE. Details on this clonotype: The antigen remains undetermined.

TCR beta VDJ and CDR3 were profiled, and genomic DNA was the template. TCRdb re-called the reads through MiXCR, storing one row per CDR3 protein. This sample has fewer than 70,000 distinct CDR3 sequences, with roughly 50% found just once. Material for sequencing was sorted CD4+, CD8+, or CD8+CD57+ T cells (not recorded which) from PBMCs. This sequence originates from a human donor in good health, serving as a control. The chain links TRBV9 to TRBJ2-7; D may be TRBD2 (6 bases). CDR3 residues: CASSVGAGSRDEQYF. The CDR3 DNA is TGTGCCAGCAGCGTAGGCGCGGGGTCCCGGGACGAGCAGTACTTC.